The 27 T cell receptor beta chains below all came from one sample that was sequenced in a study of technical replicates of blood from a handful of donors. Assay: immunoSEQ multiplex PCR; the TCRdb copy retains only in-frame clones and omits some. Of around 72,000 clones in the sample, roughly nine tenths were seen once. The source material was T cells isolated from PBMCs. These receptors all stem from a human donor in good health.

J is TRBJ2-5 and V is TRBV18; D is unresolved. The ends were cut back, 1 base at V and 3 bases at J, with 9 bases in the middle. The CDR3 is made up of 14 amino acids. Germline V gene lookup returns CDR1 KGHSH and CDR2 LQKENI. CDR3 DNA: TGTGCCAGCTCACCACTCACGGTAGAAGAGACCCAGTACTTC. Translating it yields CASSPLTVEETQYF.

The chain couples TRBV11-3 to TRBJ2-7; D possibly corresponds to TRBD1 (5 bases). CDR1 is SGHNT, CDR2 YENEEA, per germline. V was shortened by 3 bases and J by 2 bases, with 14 bases between the two germline ends. CDR3 length: 15 amino acids. The CDR3 DNA sequence: TGTGCCAGCAGCTTCCCAGGGTTTTCTACCTACGAGCAGTACTTC. This sequence encodes CASSFPGFSTYEQYF.

The rearrangement joins TRBV30 to TRBJ1-2, with 7 nucleotides matching TRBD1. The length of the CDR3 is 13 residues. The trim removed 4 bases at V and 12 bases at J, leaving 14 bases unmatched. The germline gives CDR1 GTSNPN, CDR2 SVGIG (reference sequence). The CDR3 DNA sequence: TGTGCCTGGATCTCCGGCGGGGACAGTAGTCACACCTTC. It yields the protein CAWISGGDSSHTF.

The chain has TRBV2 and TRBJ2-7; weak D call: TRBD2 (5 bases). The CDR3 covers 14 residues. The V and J ends lost 11 bases and 2 bases respectively, with 19 bases between them. Germline lookup yields CDR1 SNHLY and CDR2 FYNNEI. The chain's CDR3 is CALEDRRAPYEQYF. The CDR3 nucleotides read TGTGCCCTCGAAGACCGGCGGGCCCCCTACGAGCAGTACTTC.

The genes are TRBV7-9 and TRBJ1-1; tentatively, D is TRBD1 (5 bases). This CDR3 spans 15 amino acids. Germline lookup yields CDR1 SEHNR and CDR2 FQNEAQ (reference sequence). Trimming cost V 5 bases and J 0 bases, with 13 bases left between them. In DNA form, the CDR3 reads TGTGCCAGCAGCCCCACGGTGGACATGAACACTGAAGCTTTCTTT. Its translation is CASSPTVDMNTEAFF.

This clone occurred once. The junction departs from the called germline gene at one end, perhaps through a read error. The V call is TRBV7-8, the J call TRBJ2-3; 10 positions match TRBD1. Germline lookup yields CDR1 SGHVS and CDR2 FQNEAQ. The CDR3 sequence is 12 residues long. CDR3 sequence: CASSSSGTGVPF. CDR3 bases: TGTGCCAGCAGCTCGTCCGGGACAGGGGTCCCTTTT.

The chain has TRBV5-4 and TRBJ2-1; 8 positions agree with TRBD1. V trimming: 4 bases; J trimming: 0 bases; junction bases outside the gene matches: 6. CDR1 SGHNT and CDR2 YYREEE come from the germline V gene (reference sequence). There are 16 residues in the CDR3. The CDR3 DNA reads TGTGCCAGCAGCCCGGACAGGGAAAGCTCCTACAATGAGCAGTTCTTC. Its protein is CASSPDRESSYNEQFF.

This chain connects TRBV28 to TRBJ2-4, with 10 positions matching TRBD1. This CDR3 contains 15 residues. Germline assignment: CDR1 MDHEN and CDR2 SYDVKM. V lost 0 bases to trimming and J lost 8 bases; unmatched junction nucleotides: 4. The CDR3, as DNA: TGTGCCAGCAGTTTATGGACAGGGGGCGAAGACATTCAGTACTTC. The encoded protein is CASSLWTGGEDIQYF.

CDR3 in amino acids: CASSLPHLSQGLGSGANVLTF. CDR3 sequence (DNA): TGCGCCAGCAGCTTGCCCCATTTGAGCCAGGGTCTGGGCTCTGGGGCCAACGTCCTGACTTTC. This chain links TRBV5-1 with TRBJ2-6; D may be TRBD1 (5 bases). CDR3 length equals 21 residues. The germline V gene encodes CDR1 SGHRS and CDR2 YFSETQ. V was shortened by 1 base and J by 0 bases, with 23 bases between the two germline ends.

This clone was seen just once. The rearrangement uses TRBV7-3 and TRBJ2-3; D is unresolved. The CDR3 contains 14 residues. The V gene's germline CDR1 is SGHTA and CDR2 FQGTGA. Trimming cost V 4 bases and J 3 bases, with 11 bases left between them. CDR3 region: CASSSIHATDTQYF. The CDR3, as DNA: TGTGCCAGCAGCTCTATCCACGCTACAGATACGCAGTATTTT. The variable domain in full, completed from reference TRBV7-3 and TRBJ2-3, reads GAGVSQTPSNKVTEKGKYVELRCDPISGHTALYWYRQSLGQGPEFLIYFQGTGAADDSGLPNDRFFAVRPEGSVSTLKIQRTERGDSAVYLCASSSIHATDTQYFGPGTRLTVL.

The rearrangement uses TRBV7-8 and TRBJ2-5; the D gene is possibly TRBD2 (5 bases). This CDR3 has 14 residues. The ends were cut back, 2 bases at V and 5 bases at J, with 12 bases in the middle. CDR1 and CDR2 (germline): SGHVS, FQNEAQ. CDR3 amino acids: CASSLTQPGETQYF. For the CDR3, the DNA is TGTGCCAGCAGCTTAACACAGCCGGGGGAGACCCAGTACTTC.

The chain is built from TRBV9 and TRBJ2-1, with D unresolved. In germline, CDR1 is SGDLS, CDR2 YYNGEE. The CDR3 runs 14 residues. Trimming pared 0 bases from V and 2 bases from J, leaving 6 bases between. The CDR3 nucleotides read TGTGCCAGCAGCGTAGCACTTACCTACAATGAGCAGTTCTTC. This gives the protein CASSVALTYNEQFF.

V gene TRBV6-1 combines with J gene TRBJ2-7; maybe TRBD1 (7 bases). V shed 8 bases and J shed 4 bases, with 12 bases lying between them. Germline V CDR1 and CDR2: MNHNS, SASEGT. The CDR3 spans 12 residues. CDR3 sequence reads: CASAGQPYEQYF. The DNA of the CDR3 is TGTGCCAGCGCGGGACAGCCGTACGAGCAGTACTTC.

The CDR3 loop is CASSYRGGDQPQHF. CDR3 DNA sequence: TGTGCCAGCAGTTACCGGGGGGGAGATCAGCCCCAGCATTTT. The chain recombines TRBV6-5 with TRBJ1-5; D is perhaps TRBD1 (5 bases). The CDR3 covers 14 residues. Looked up from germline, CDR1 is MNHEY and CDR2 is SVGAGI. Trimming removed 2 bases at V and 5 bases at J, with 10 bases between.

The chain uses TRBV9 and TRBJ2-1, with TRBD2 matching 14 bases. Per the germline V gene, CDR1 is SGDLS and CDR2 is YYNGEE. This CDR3 has 19 amino acids. The V segment lost 1 base and the J segment 2 bases; nucleotides outside the gene matches: 8. The CDR3 here is CASSVLRTSGRTPYNEQFF. The CDR3 DNA sequence: TGTGCCAGCAGCGTACTGAGGACTAGCGGGAGGACCCCCTACAATGAGCAGTTCTTC.

V and J are TRBV11-2 and TRBJ2-7, with a weak D call TRBD2 (5 bases). The length of the CDR3 is 14 residues. Germline-derived CDR1 and CDR2 are SGHAT and FQNNGV. V lost 5 bases and J lost 3, with 14 bases in between. The CDR3 coding sequence is TGTGCCAGCAGCCTTTTCGGGGATTACTACGAGCAGTACTTC. Residues: CASSLFGDYYEQYF.

As to this clone: The sample has other DNA sequences that encode this CDR3 too. The genes are TRBV19 and TRBJ2-5; 9 bases map to TRBD1. CDR1 is LNHDA and CDR2 is SQIVND in the germline V gene (reference sequence). This CDR3 spans 14 amino acids. Trimming at V came to 3 bases and at J to 4 bases, leaving 3 bases not matched to a gene. The CDR3 DNA is TGTGCCAGTAGTATCCGGACAGGGGCAGAGACCCAGTACTTC. It specifies CASSIRTGAETQYF.

V usage is TRBV9 and J usage is TRBJ2-3, with 9 bases lining up with TRBD2. The CDR3 contains 15 residues. The germline gives CDR1 SGDLS, CDR2 YYNGEE. With V trimmed by 0 bases and J by 5 bases, 4 bases remained unmatched. DNA of the CDR3: TGTGCCAGCAGCGTAGGTCCTAGCGGGATAGATACGCAGTATTTT. Protein: CASSVGPSGIDTQYF.

This clone appeared once. This chain joins TRBV7-9 and TRBJ2-2; D is unclear. This CDR3 is built from 13 residues. The V end lost 5 bases, the J end lost 6 bases, and 10 bases lay between the germline ends. CDR1 and CDR2 (germline): SEHNR, FQNEAQ (reference sequence). The CDR3 region has the DNA TGTGCCAGCAGCGTCCAGTTCTCCGGGGAGCTGTTTTTT. Translation gives CASSVQFSGELFF.

The V gene is TRBV2, the J gene TRBJ2-2, with D unclear. Trimming removed 1 base at V and 3 bases at J, with 9 bases between. CDR1 and CDR2 (germline): SNHLY, FYNNEI. The CDR3 totals 15 residues. This CDR3 is CASSEDTIHTGELFF. The CDR3 bases are TGTGCCAGCAGTGAAGACACTATTCACACCGGGGAGCTGTTTTTT.

This clone is a singleton in its sample. V usage is TRBV7-3 and J usage is TRBJ2-2; 7 bases are a match to TRBD1. Trimming at V came to 5 bases and at J to 4 bases, leaving 7 bases not matched to a gene. The CDR3 is 15 residues long. The germline V gene encodes CDR1 SGHTA and CDR2 FQGTGA. The DNA for the CDR3 is TGTGCCAGCAGCGAAGGGGGCTCCGGCACCGGGGAGCTGTTTTTT. It codes for CASSEGGSGTGELFF.

This chain links TRBV9 with TRBJ2-1, with 7 positions matching TRBD2. J lost 0 bases, V lost 1 base, and 1 base had no gene match. Germline CDR1 and CDR2: SGDLS and YYNGEE. The CDR3 runs to 15 residues. This CDR3 reads CASSVREGSYNEQFF. The DNA for the CDR3 is TGTGCCAGCAGCGTAAGGGAGGGCTCCTACAATGAGCAGTTCTTC.

The chain carries TRBV30 and TRBJ1-3, with 9 bases aligning to TRBD1. The CDR3 spans 15 residues. After removal of 0 bases from V and 4 bases from J, the junction contained 4 bases not matched to a gene. From germline, CDR1 is GTSNPN and CDR2 SVGIG (reference sequence). The CDR3 loop reads CAWSVYRGQGNTIYF. The CDR3 DNA is TGTGCCTGGAGTGTATACAGGGGGCAAGGAAACACCATATATTTT. Drawing the rest from reference TRBV30 and TRBJ1-3, the complete variable domain is SQTIHQWPATLVQPVGSPLSLECTVEGTSNPNLYWYRQAAGRGLQLLFYSVGIGQISSEVPQNLSASRPQDRQFILSSKKLLLSDSGFYLCAWSVYRGQGNTIYFGEGSWLTVV.

The CDR3 spells CASRAGTPYEQYF. The CDR3 nucleotides read TGTGCCAGCAGGGCCGGGACACCCTACGAGCAGTACTTC. The rearrangement joins TRBV6-5 to TRBJ2-7; D perhaps matches TRBD1 (6 bases). The V gene's germline CDR1 is MNHEY and CDR2 SVGAGI. This CDR3 contains 13 residues. The V gene lost 6 bases and the J gene lost 2 bases, with 11 bases spanning the gap.

This rearrangement joins TRBV15 to TRBJ1-1; no firm D call. V was shortened by 0 bases and J by 3 bases, with 11 bases between the two germline ends. Germline V gene lookup returns CDR1 LNHNV and CDR2 YYDKDF (reference sequence). This CDR3 spans 15 amino acids. DNA for the CDR3: TGTGCCACCAGCAGAGATCTACAGTCAGACACTGAAGCTTTCTTT. Its protein is CATSRDLQSDTEAFF.

The chain combines TRBV7-9 with TRBJ1-1, with a weak D call TRBD1 (5 bases). This CDR3 spans 14 amino acids. V was shortened by 2 bases and J by 8 bases, with 15 bases between the two germline ends. Germline values: CDR1 SEHNR, CDR2 FQNEAQ (reference sequence). The CDR3 coding sequence is TGTGCCAGCAGCTTATCGGACGGGGGTCGAGAAGCTTTCTTT. Translated, it gives CASSLSDGGREAFF.

V is TRBV6-5 and J is TRBJ2-3, with 7 positions matching TRBD2. CDR3 size: 15 residues. The J segment lost 4 bases and the V segment lost 4 bases, leaving 8 bases of the junction unmatched. Germline V gene lookup returns CDR1 MNHEY and CDR2 SVGAGI. CDR3 in amino acids: CASSFFPGRADTQYF. The CDR3 bases are TGTGCCAGCAGTTTTTTTCCAGGGAGGGCAGATACGCAGTATTTT.